One and the same sample provided the 21 T cell receptor beta chains below, sequenced in a study of PD-1 blockade in classical Hodgkin lymphoma. Each and every patient relapsed after autologous stem cell transplantation, and patients got differing brentuximab vedotin exposure. The assay was immunoSEQ multiplex PCR, and TCRdb's table has in-frame clones only and misses some. The repertoire consists of about 94,000 clones, with roughly 87% occurring once and the leading ten covering around 11%. The sequencing here drew on peripheral blood mononuclear cells (PBMCs), taken before the second cycle of nivolumab. The origin of the receptors is a human donor with classical Hodgkin lymphoma.

This clone appeared a few times. The rearrangement uses TRBV5-1 and TRBJ2-5; D is unresolved. This CDR3 is 17 amino acids long. Trimming pared 0 bases from V and 4 bases from J, leaving 19 bases between. Germline V lookup: CDR1 SGHRS, CDR2 YFSETQ. CDR3 in amino acids: CASSLGTLRPARETQYF. CDR3 in DNA: TGCGCCAGCAGCTTGGGGACCTTGAGACCGGCCCGAGAGACCCAGTACTTC.

This rearrangement joins TRBV28 to TRBJ2-3; possible D gene TRBD1, 5 bases. Germline-derived CDR1 and CDR2 are MDHEN and SYDVKM. Trimming left V 3 bases short and J 4 bases short, with 14 bases between. The CDR3 has 15 amino acids. The CDR3 DNA follows: TGTGCCAGCAGTTTCATGGACAAATCACCAGATACGCAGTATTTT. Translated, it gives CASSFMDKSPDTQYF.

The gene calls are TRBV15 and TRBJ1-5; no clear D. CDR1 is LNHNV and CDR2 is YYDKDF in the germline V gene (reference sequence). V was clipped by 1 base and J by 5 bases, with 6 bases between them. This CDR3 contains 13 residues. The CDR3 loop is CATSRGGYQPQHF. As DNA, the CDR3 is TGTGCCACCAGCAGAGGTGGGTATCAGCCCCAGCATTTT.

This sequence joins TRBV9 and TRBJ2-3; D gene ambiguous. The CDR3 consists of 15 residues. The germline V gene has CDR1 SGDLS and CDR2 YYNGEE. The V end was cut by 7 bases, the J end by 1 base, with 16 bases between. The CDR3 DNA reads as TGTGCCAGCGGATCCCGACTTGAGGGCACAGATACGCAGTATTTT. It yields the protein CASGSRLEGTDTQYF.

The chain carries TRBV9 and TRBJ2-2, with 7 bases that match TRBD1. V shed 8 bases, J shed 4 bases, and the junction held 17 bases outside the gene matches. The CDR3 is 17 residues long. Germline CDR1 is SGDLS and CDR2 is YYNGEE. CDR3 DNA sequence: TGTGCCAGAACAGTAGAGGGACAGCCACTCTTCACCGGGGAGCTGTTTTTT. Residues: CARTVEGQPLFTGELFF.

The chain uses TRBV10-3 and TRBJ1-6; D is unclear. Between the trimmed V and J ends, which lost 3 bases and 7 bases, there was a span of 13 bases. This CDR3 is 15 amino acids long. Per germline, CDR1 ENHRY and CDR2 SYGVKD. The CDR3 protein is CAISDSGSINSPLHF. CDR3 nucleotides: TGTGCCATCAGTGACTCAGGCTCCATCAATTCACCCCTCCACTTT.

The chain combines TRBV27 with TRBJ2-1, with 7 bases identical to TRBD1. The CDR3 length is 17 residues. In germline, CDR1 is MNHEY, CDR2 SMNVEV (reference sequence). V dropped 5 bases and J dropped 4; count of bases not matched to a gene: 14. CDR3 in DNA: TGTGCCAGCAGTGTTTCCGGGACAGAACTACGATACAATGAGCAGTTCTTC. This gives the protein CASSVSGTELRYNEQFF.

The gene calls are TRBV28 and TRBJ1-4; tentatively, D is TRBD1 (6 bases). The CDR3 consists of 15 residues. From germline, CDR1 is MDHEN and CDR2 SYDVKM. The V gene lost 5 bases and the J gene lost 8 bases, with 18 bases spanning the gap. The CDR3 loop is CASSPPGGAGEKLFF. The CDR3 nucleotides are TGTGCCAGCAGTCCCCCGGGGGGGGCTGGAGAAAAACTGTTTTTT.

The chain has TRBV15 and TRBJ2-7; no clear D gene. The V end was cut by 0 bases, the J end by 9 bases, with 15 bases between. Germline CDR1 reads LNHNV; CDR2 reads YYDKDF (reference sequence). The CDR3 totals 14 residues. In DNA, the CDR3 is TGTGCCACCAGCAGAGATCAATCTCCGGTAGGGCAGTACTTC. This encodes CATSRDQSPVGQYF.

The chain combines TRBV19 with TRBJ2-7; D gene unclear. The germline V gene encodes CDR1 LNHDA and CDR2 SQIVND (reference sequence). The CDR3 runs 11 residues. Trimming shortened V by 8 bases and J by 0 bases, and 5 bases separated the two germline ends. CDR3 protein: CASGSSYEQYF. The CDR3 DNA reads as TGTGCCAGTGGCAGCTCCTACGAGCAGTACTTC.

The V call is TRBV28, the J call TRBJ2-7, with unresolved D. V gave up 6 bases and J gave up 0 bases, with 9 bases separating them. The CDR3 has 13 residues. The germline gives CDR1 MDHEN, CDR2 SYDVKM. CDR3 loop: CASRGPISYEQYF. The CDR3 DNA follows: TGTGCCAGCAGGGGCCCCATCTCCTACGAGCAGTACTTC.

The gene calls are TRBV19 and TRBJ2-5; D remains unclear. The V gene's germline CDR1 is LNHDA and CDR2 SQIVND (reference sequence). V was pared by 6 bases and J by 1 base, with 12 bases between. The CDR3 loop spans 14 amino acids. The CDR3 region has the DNA TGTGCCAGTAGGTCGGACGGCCTCCAAGAGACCCAGTACTTC. It translates to CASRSDGLQETQYF.

This chain connects TRBV19 to TRBJ1-5; a possible D gene is TRBD1 (5 bases). CDR1 LNHDA and CDR2 SQIVND come from the germline V gene (reference sequence). The CDR3 sequence is 14 residues long. Trimming left V 2 bases short and J 4 bases short, with 9 bases between. Here the CDR3 DNA reads TGTGCCAGTAGTATACAGGGTGGAAATCAGCCCCAGCATTTT. Encoded protein: CASSIQGGNQPQHF. Looking up the rest from reference TRBV19 and TRBJ1-5 gives the full variable domain: DGGITQSPKYLFRKEGQNVTLSCEQNLNHDAMYWYRQDPGQGLRLIYYSQIVNDFQKGDIAEGYSVSREKKESFPLTVTSAQKNPTAFYLCASSIQGGNQPQHFGDGTRLSIL.

The rearrangement joins TRBV28 to TRBJ2-7; D remains ambiguous. V dropped 7 bases and J dropped 1 base, with 5 bases sitting between them. CDR3 length: 11 residues. Germline CDR1 MDHEN, CDR2 SYDVKM. This CDR3 reads CASTASYEQYF. In DNA, the CDR3 is TGTGCCAGCACAGCTTCCTACGAGCAGTACTTC.

The chain uses TRBV27 and TRBJ2-7; D is uncertain. Trimming stripped 8 bases from V and 1 base from J, with 12 bases between. Germline CDR1 and CDR2: MNHEY and SMNVEV (reference sequence). The CDR3 spans 13 residues. This chain's CDR3 is CASFSTGSYEQYF. CDR3 bases: TGTGCCAGCTTTTCTACCGGGTCCTACGAGCAGTACTTC.

J is TRBJ2-6 and V is TRBV2, with TRBD1 as a possible D gene (5 bases). The CDR3 contains 12 residues. Trimming left V 10 bases short and J 7 bases short, with 11 bases between. In germline, CDR1 is SNHLY, CDR2 FYNNEI. Here the CDR3 DNA reads TGTGCCACCAGCAGGGAAGCCAACGTCCTGACTTTC. Translating it yields CATSREANVLTF.

The chain carries TRBV28 and TRBJ1-4, with D perhaps matching TRBD1 (6 bases). The germline gives CDR1 MDHEN, CDR2 SYDVKM. The ends were cut back, 6 bases at V and 1 base at J, with 12 bases in the middle. This CDR3 comprises 15 residues. The CDR3 loop reads CASSHIQGTNEKLFF. CDR3 sequence (DNA): TGTGCCAGCAGCCACATACAGGGAACTAATGAAAAACTGTTTTTT.

V gene TRBV11-2 combines with J gene TRBJ1-5; D is undetermined. The germline gives CDR1 SGHAT, CDR2 FQNNGV. This CDR3 has 15 residues. The ends were cut back, 5 bases at V and 0 bases at J, with 11 bases in the middle. In DNA, the CDR3 is TGTGCCAGCAGCCCGCACGCCGGTAGCAATCAGCCCCAGCATTTT. This codes for CASSPHAGSNQPQHF.

The chain carries TRBV5-5 and TRBJ2-5; the D is unclear. This CDR3 is built from 15 residues. Germline V gene data show CDR1 as SGHKS and CDR2 as YYEKEE (reference sequence). Deletions cut 4 bases from V and 1 base from J, with 14 bases between. CDR3 nucleotides: TGTGCCAGCAGCGCGCCTACAGCCCTCCAAGAGACCCAGTACTTC. Amino acid sequence: CASSAPTALQETQYF.

The chain uses TRBV2 and TRBJ2-1; D tentatively reads TRBD1 or TRBD2 (6 bases each). CDR1 SNHLY and CDR2 FYNNEI come from the germline V gene. Deletions cut 9 bases from V and 6 bases from J, with 21 bases between. The CDR3 has 15 amino acids. The CDR3 loop reads CARGGGQMRGNEQFF. The CDR3 DNA reads TGTGCCAGGGGGGGAGGACAGATGAGGGGCAATGAGCAGTTCTTC.

The CDR3 DNA reads TGTGCCATCAGTGAGTCGTCACCTGCCCCAAGCACAGATACGCAGTATTTT. This codes for CAISESSPAPSTDTQYF. The chain has TRBV10-3 and TRBJ2-3; D is unresolved. Trimming left V 0 bases short and J 0 bases short, with 13 bases between. The CDR3 runs to 17 residues. The germline gives CDR1 ENHRY, CDR2 SYGVKD.